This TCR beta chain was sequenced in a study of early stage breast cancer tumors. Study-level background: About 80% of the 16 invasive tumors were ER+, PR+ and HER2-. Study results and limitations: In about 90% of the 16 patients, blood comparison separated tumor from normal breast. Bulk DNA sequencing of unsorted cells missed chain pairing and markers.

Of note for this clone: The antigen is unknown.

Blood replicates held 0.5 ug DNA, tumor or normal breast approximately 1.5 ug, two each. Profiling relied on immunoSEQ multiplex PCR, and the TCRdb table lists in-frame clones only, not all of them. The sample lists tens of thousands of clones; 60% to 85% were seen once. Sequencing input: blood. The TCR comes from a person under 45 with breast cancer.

The CDR3 loop reads CASSSGGQGNEKLFF. The CDR3 coding sequence is TGTGCCAGCAGCTCTGGGGGACAGGGCAATGAAAAACTGTTTTTT. The rearrangement uses TRBV7-2 and TRBJ1-4, with 9 bases identical to TRBD1. CDR1 and CDR2 from the germline V gene are SGHTA and FQGNSA. Losses at the gene ends were 4 bases for V and 5 bases for J; bases not matched to a gene: 5. CDR3 length: 15 residues.